These 27 T cell receptor beta chains originate from one sample sequenced in a study of blood T cell repertoires in COVID-19. TCRdb's copy holds only in-frame clones and misses some; the assay was immunoSEQ multiplex PCR. The sample yields 150,000 to 200,000 clones, 70% to 90% seen once. The sample comprised PBMCs or T cells enriched from blood (not recorded which). These receptors were taken from a woman between 18 and 29 years old who had recovered from COVID-19.

CDR3 nucleotide sequence: TGTGCCAGCAGCCAAAGGGGGACTAATGAAAAACTGTTTTTT. Protein product: CASSQRGTNEKLFF. The chain joins TRBV7-9 to TRBJ1-4, with D tentatively TRBD1 (6 bases). Looked up from germline, CDR1 is SEHNR and CDR2 is FQNEAQ (reference sequence). The V and J ends lost 5 bases and 2 bases respectively, with 9 bases between them. This CDR3 comprises 14 residues.

This clone was counted only a few times. For the CDR3, the DNA is TGTGCCAGCAGTTTCCTAGCGGGCGCTAACAATGAGCAGTTCTTC. It specifies CASSFLAGANNEQFF. The chain recombines TRBV27 with TRBJ2-1; the match to TRBD2 covers 8 bases. The germline V gene encodes CDR1 MNHEY and CDR2 SMNVEV (reference sequence). This CDR3 is built from 15 residues. V lost 3 bases, J lost 5 bases, and 6 bases stayed unmatched.

The chain uses TRBV9 and TRBJ2-7; 8 nucleotides line up with TRBD1. Germline CDR1 and CDR2: SGDLS and YYNGEE. The CDR3 has 16 amino acids. V shed 3 bases and J 4 bases; nucleotides not matched to a gene: 12. This CDR3 reads CASSATGTGLPYEQYF. DNA of the CDR3: TGTGCCAGCAGCGCGACCGGGACAGGTTTGCCGTACGAGCAGTACTTC.

The J gene is TRBJ2-1, the V gene TRBV27; 9 positions match TRBD2. Unmatched junction bases numbered 3, after V lost 4 bases and J lost 2 bases. The CDR3 runs 15 residues. Per germline, CDR1 MNHEY and CDR2 SMNVEV (reference sequence). In DNA, the CDR3 is TGTGCCAGCAGTTCTAGCGGGACTACCTACAATGAGCAGTTCTTC. Translating it yields CASSSSGTTYNEQFF.

In nucleotides, the CDR3 is TGTGCCAGCAGACGGGACAGGGCCTACGAGCAGTACTTC. This translates into CASRRDRAYEQYF. The V gene is TRBV2, the J gene TRBJ2-7, with 9 bases that match TRBD1. Germline CDR1 reads SNHLY; CDR2 reads FYNNEI. This CDR3 region has 13 residues. V shed 6 bases, J shed 2 bases, and the junction held 2 bases outside the gene matches. Variable domain in full (rest from reference TRBV2 and TRBJ2-7): EPEVTQTPSHQVTQMGQEVILRCVPISNHLYFYWYRQILGQKVEFLVSFYNNEISEKSEIFDDQFSVERPDGSNFTLKIRSTKLEDSAMYFCASRRDRAYEQYFGPGTRLTVT.

This chain connects TRBV18 to TRBJ2-7; TRBD2 matches at 7 bases. The CDR3 is 16 residues long. Losses at the gene ends were 3 bases for V and 2 bases for J; bases not matched to a gene: 10. Per the germline V gene, CDR1 is KGHSH and CDR2 is LQKENI. CDR3 sequence reads: CASSPGSGTSTYEQYF. The CDR3 bases are TGTGCCAGCTCACCCGGAAGCGGGACCTCTACCTACGAGCAGTACTTC.

The V gene is TRBV6-6, the J gene TRBJ2-1; TRBD2 agrees at 10 bases. The V segment lost 5 bases and the J segment 0 bases; nucleotides outside the gene matches: 16. The CDR3 runs 20 residues. Germline CDR1 and CDR2: MNHNY and SVGAGI (reference sequence). Here the CDR3 DNA reads TGTGCCAGCAGTCGCCCTACCCCCAGGACTAGCGGTCACTCCTACAATGAGCAGTTCTTC. As protein: CASSRPTPRTSGHSYNEQFF.

This clone was seen only a few times. The rearrangement uses TRBV25-1 and TRBJ1-6; no clear D. V was pared by 4 bases and J by 7 bases, with 8 bases between. Germline V gives CDR1 MGHDK, CDR2 SYGVNS. The CDR3 covers 13 residues. The CDR3 nucleotides read TGTGCCAGCAGTGCAGGAGGAAATTCACCCCTCCACTTT. It is translated as CASSAGGNSPLHF.

This chain joins TRBV30 and TRBJ1-1; a possible D gene is TRBD1 (5 bases). Per germline, CDR1 GTSNPN and CDR2 SVGIG (reference sequence). The CDR3 has 14 residues. V was clipped by 0 bases and J by 4 bases, with 12 bases between them. The CDR3 sequence is CAWSVGVLSTEAFF. In DNA, the CDR3 is TGTGCCTGGAGTGTAGGGGTGTTGAGCACTGAAGCTTTCTTT.

This chain joins TRBV11-1 and TRBJ2-5, with D possibly TRBD1 on 6 matching bases. Germline CDR1 and CDR2: SGHAT and FQDESV (reference sequence). The CDR3 length is 14 residues. V was trimmed by 5 bases and J by 0 bases, leaving 10 bases between them. The CDR3 loop reads CASSTRDNQETQYF. CDR3 in DNA: TGTGCCAGCAGCACCCGGGACAACCAAGAGACCCAGTACTTC.

This sequence joins TRBV7-8 and TRBJ2-2, with 10 bases identical to TRBD1. After removal of 3 bases from V and 6 bases from J, the junction contained 1 base not matched to a gene. This CDR3 contains 14 residues. Germline CDR1 SGHVS, CDR2 FQNEAQ. For the CDR3, the DNA is TGTGCCAGCAGCTTGGACAGGGGGGCCGGGGAGCTGTTTTTT. Translating it yields CASSLDRGAGELFF. The full variable domain, rest sourced from reference TRBV7-8 and TRBJ2-2, is GAGVSQSPRYKVAKRGQDVALRCDPISGHVSLFWYQQALGQGPEFLTYFQNEAQLDKSGLPSDRFFAERPEGSVSTLKIQRTQQEDSAVYLCASSLDRGAGELFFGEGSRLTVL.

This chain joins TRBV4-1 and TRBJ1-3, with TRBD1 as a possible D gene (6 bases). CDR3 length equals 16 residues. V lost 0 bases and J lost 1, with 10 bases in between. Germline V gives CDR1 MGHRA, CDR2 YSYEKL. CDR3 in amino acids: CASSQDDRWSGNTIYF. The CDR3 DNA is TGCGCCAGCAGCCAAGATGACAGGTGGTCTGGAAACACCATATATTTT.

The chain carries TRBV5-1 and TRBJ2-1, with 7 nucleotides matching TRBD2. Losses at the gene ends were 5 bases for V and 0 bases for J; bases not matched to a gene: 2. This CDR3 is built from 14 residues. Germline V CDR1 and CDR2: SGHRS, YFSETQ. The CDR3 loop reads CASRGLVSYNEQFF. The CDR3 coding sequence is TGCGCCAGCAGAGGACTAGTCTCCTACAATGAGCAGTTCTTC.

This chain joins TRBV3-1 (or the pseudogene TRBV3-2) and TRBJ2-7; possible D gene TRBD2, 6 bases. The CDR3 contains 15 residues. The V gene's germline CDR1 is LGHDT and CDR2 YNNKEL (reference sequence). Between the trimmed V and J ends, which lost 1 base and 2 bases, there was a span of 12 bases. CDR3 protein: CASSQVPGVTYEQYF. The CDR3, as DNA: TGTGCCAGCAGCCAAGTTCCGGGAGTCACCTACGAGCAGTACTTC.

The chain uses TRBV4-2 and TRBJ2-7; 9 bases agree with TRBD2. This CDR3 is built from 14 residues. Trimming cost V 0 bases and J 6 bases; bases outside gene matches: 3. Looked up from germline, CDR1 is LGHNA and CDR2 is YNFKEQ. CDR3 sequence: CASSQERGGLEQYF. Here the CDR3 DNA reads TGTGCCAGCAGCCAAGAGCGGGGGGGCCTCGAGCAGTACTTC.

The chain employs TRBV9 and TRBJ1-1; 9 bases fit TRBD1. The CDR3 consists of 14 residues. V lost 4 bases and J lost 11; bases outside the gene matches: 12. CDR1 is SGDLS and CDR2 is YYNGEE in the germline V gene. CDR3 in amino acids: CASSPTGGPLEAFF. The CDR3 coding sequence is TGTGCCAGCAGCCCGACAGGGGGTCCTCTTGAGGCTTTCTTT.

The chain is built from TRBV5-6 and TRBJ2-7; D possibly corresponds to TRBD2 (5 bases). CDR1 and CDR2 from the germline V gene are SGHDT and YYEEEE. The CDR3 totals 16 residues. The V and J ends lost 7 bases and 6 bases respectively, with 26 bases between them. CDR3 in DNA: TGTGCCAGCGCCCCGGGCGGGTGGTCCGCCCCGTCCGAGCAGTACTTC. It yields the protein CASAPGGWSAPSEQYF.

The chain recombines TRBV7-2 with TRBJ2-1; perhaps TRBD1 as D (6 bases). The CDR3 extends over 13 amino acids. Deletions cut 5 bases from V and 3 bases from J, with 8 bases between. The germline CDR1 and CDR2 sequences are SGHTA and FQGNSA. The CDR3 here is CASSMDSYNEQFF. The CDR3 DNA reads TGTGCCAGCAGCATGGACAGCTACAATGAGCAGTTCTTC.

This chain uses TRBV2 with TRBJ2-1; D may be TRBD2 (6 bases). The ends were cut back, 8 bases at V and 7 bases at J, with 15 bases in the middle. The CDR3 spans 13 residues. Germline V gene data show CDR1 as SNHLY and CDR2 as FYNNEI. CDR3 nucleotides: TGTGCCAGCGTAGGGCGGGGCTCGAATGAGCAGTTCTTC. This gives the protein CASVGRGSNEQFF. Variable domain in full (rest from reference TRBV2 and TRBJ2-1): EPEVTQTPSHQVTQMGQEVILRCVPISNHLYFYWYRQILGQKVEFLVSFYNNEISEKSEIFDDQFSVERPDGSNFTLKIRSTKLEDSAMYFCASVGRGSNEQFFGPGTRLTVL.

This clone was observed a handful of times. This chain connects TRBV15 to TRBJ1-2; unclear D gene. V dropped 0 bases and J dropped 6 bases, with 14 bases sitting between them. The CDR3 totals 15 residues. The germline gives CDR1 LNHNV, CDR2 YYDKDF (reference sequence). The CDR3 protein is CATSRDPSPRDGYTF. The DNA of the CDR3 is TGTGCCACCAGCAGAGACCCGTCCCCGAGGGATGGCTACACCTTC.

This clone was observed once. The V and J genes are TRBV19 and TRBJ1-2; D gene uncertain. Germline CDR1 LNHDA, CDR2 SQIVND (reference sequence). Trimming stripped 1 base from V and 2 bases from J, with 5 bases between. The length of the CDR3 is 13 residues. DNA for the CDR3: TGTGCCAGTAGTATAGCCGCGAACTATGGCTACACCTTC. Its translation is CASSIAANYGYTF.

The rearrangement links TRBV9 to TRBJ2-7; 7 nucleotides line up with TRBD2. J lost 3 bases, V lost 3 bases, and 3 bases had no gene match. The germline gives CDR1 SGDLS, CDR2 YYNGEE. This CDR3 has 13 amino acids. The CDR3 reads CASSDGGGYEQYF. The CDR3 coding sequence is TGTGCCAGCAGCGACGGCGGGGGCTACGAGCAGTACTTC.

The CDR3 coding sequence is TGTGCCAGCTTGGGGACTCCTAATTACTACGAGCAGTACTTC. Protein sequence: CASLGTPNYYEQYF. V gene TRBV2 combines with J gene TRBJ2-7; D might be TRBD2 (6 bases). The V end lost 8 bases, the J end lost 3 bases, and 17 bases lay between the germline ends. The CDR3 spans 14 residues. In germline, CDR1 is SNHLY, CDR2 FYNNEI.

The V call is TRBV7-9, the J call TRBJ2-7; 9 nucleotides match TRBD1. This CDR3 has 15 residues. Germline V gene data show CDR1 as SEHNR and CDR2 as FQNEAQ (reference sequence). V was pared by 1 base and J by 4 bases, with 5 bases of the junction left unmatched. CDR3 in DNA: TGTGCCAGCAGCTTAGTCGGACAGGGGATGTACGAGCAGTACTTC. Amino acid sequence: CASSLVGQGMYEQYF.

Concerning this clone: Germline and junction disagree at one end, which may indicate a read error. The identical CDR3 is also encoded by other nucleotide sequences in the sample. This chain connects TRBV10-2 to TRBJ1-1; a possible D gene is TRBD1 (6 bases). The CDR3 is 15 amino acids. CDR1 is WSHSY and CDR2 is SAAADI in the germline V gene. As DNA, the CDR3 is TGCGCTAGCAGACTTATAAGACAGGAAGACACTGAAGCTTTCTTT. Protein product: CASRLIRQEDTEAFF.

This clone has a single count. The chain has TRBV2 and TRBJ1-2; the match to TRBD1 covers 7 bases. CDR3 length: 15 amino acids. Trimming took 2 bases from V and 7 from J; bases not matched to a gene: 10. CDR1 is SNHLY, CDR2 FYNNEI, per germline. The CDR3, as DNA: TGTGCCAGCAGTGAATTCCTGACAGGGCTGGTTGGCTACACCTTC. Protein sequence: CASSEFLTGLVGYTF.

The chain has TRBV7-9 and TRBJ1-4; tentatively, D is TRBD1 (6 bases). Trimming cost V 3 bases and J 5 bases, with 13 bases left between them. In germline, CDR1 is SEHNR, CDR2 FQNEAQ (reference sequence). The CDR3 runs 15 residues. The CDR3 loop is CASSFSDRQNEKLFF. CDR3 nucleotides: TGTGCCAGCAGCTTTTCAGACAGGCAAAATGAAAAACTGTTTTTT.